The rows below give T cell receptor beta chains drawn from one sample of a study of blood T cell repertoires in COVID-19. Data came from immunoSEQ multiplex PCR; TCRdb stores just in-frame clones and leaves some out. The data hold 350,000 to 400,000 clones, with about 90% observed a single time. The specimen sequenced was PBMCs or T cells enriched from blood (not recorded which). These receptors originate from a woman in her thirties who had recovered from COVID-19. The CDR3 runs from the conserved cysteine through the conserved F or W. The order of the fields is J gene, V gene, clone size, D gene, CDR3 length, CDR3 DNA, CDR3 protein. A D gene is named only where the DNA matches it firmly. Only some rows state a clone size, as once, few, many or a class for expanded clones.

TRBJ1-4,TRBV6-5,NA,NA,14,TGTGCCAGCAGTTGGCTTTCAACTAATGAAAAACTGTTTTTT,CASSWLSTNEKLFF
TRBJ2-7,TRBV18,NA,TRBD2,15,TGTGCCAGCTCACCACTGAGCGGGAGTTGGAACGAGCAGTACTTC,CASSPLSGSWNEQYF
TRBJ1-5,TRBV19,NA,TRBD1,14,TGTGCCAGTAGGGGGACAGGGCGGGATCAGCCCCAGCATTTT,CASRGTGRDQPQHF
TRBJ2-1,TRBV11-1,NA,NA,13,TGTGCCAGCAGCTTACCCCCAGCAGGGGAGCAGTTCTTC,CASSLPPAGEQFF
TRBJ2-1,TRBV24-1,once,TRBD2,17,TGTGCCACCAGTGATTTAGGAGCGGGAGGGTCGTGGAATGAGCAGTTCTTC,CATSDLGAGGSWNEQFF
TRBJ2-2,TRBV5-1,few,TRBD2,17,TGCGCCAGCAGCCCGGGACTAGCGGGAGGCGCTAGCGGGGAGCTGTTTTTT,CASSPGLAGGASGELFF
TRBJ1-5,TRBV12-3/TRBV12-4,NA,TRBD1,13,TGTGCCAGCAGCGGGACAGGAGATCAGCCCCAGCATTTT,CASSGTGDQPQHF
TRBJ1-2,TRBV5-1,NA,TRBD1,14,TGCGCCAGCAGCTTGGCCGGACAGGGGGATGGCTACACCTTC,CASSLAGQGDGYTF
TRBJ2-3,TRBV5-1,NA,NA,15,TGCGCCAGCAGCTTGGCCTCGGTCCTCACAGATACGCAGTATTTT,CASSLASVLTDTQYF
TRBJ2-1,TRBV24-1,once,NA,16,TGTGCCACCAGTGACCGACGCAGGGGAAAATTGTATGAGCAGTTCTTC,CATSDRRRGKLYEQFF
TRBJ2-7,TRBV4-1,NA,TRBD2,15,TGCGCCAGCAGCGCCGTTAGCGGGGGGCCTTACGAGCAGTACTTC,CASSAVSGGPYEQYF
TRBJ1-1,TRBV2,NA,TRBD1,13,TGTGCCAGCAGTGAACGCGACAGGGTCGAAGCTTTCTTT,CASSERDRVEAFF
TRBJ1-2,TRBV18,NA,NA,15,TGTGCCAGCTCACCAGGGGGCAGCGTCGACTATGGCTACACCTTC,CASSPGGSVDYGYTF
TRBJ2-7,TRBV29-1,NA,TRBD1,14,TGCAGCGTTTCCAGAACAGGGGTCTCCTACGAGCAGTACTTC,CSVSRTGVSYEQYF
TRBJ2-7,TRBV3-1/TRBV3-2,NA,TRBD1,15,TGTGCCAGCACCCCTACCTCTTGGGACAGCTACGAGCAGTACTTC,CASTPTSWDSYEQYF
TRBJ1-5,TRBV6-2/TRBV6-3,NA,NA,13,TGTGCCAGCAGTAGGGGGTTCAATCAGCCCCAGCATTTT,CASSRGFNQPQHF